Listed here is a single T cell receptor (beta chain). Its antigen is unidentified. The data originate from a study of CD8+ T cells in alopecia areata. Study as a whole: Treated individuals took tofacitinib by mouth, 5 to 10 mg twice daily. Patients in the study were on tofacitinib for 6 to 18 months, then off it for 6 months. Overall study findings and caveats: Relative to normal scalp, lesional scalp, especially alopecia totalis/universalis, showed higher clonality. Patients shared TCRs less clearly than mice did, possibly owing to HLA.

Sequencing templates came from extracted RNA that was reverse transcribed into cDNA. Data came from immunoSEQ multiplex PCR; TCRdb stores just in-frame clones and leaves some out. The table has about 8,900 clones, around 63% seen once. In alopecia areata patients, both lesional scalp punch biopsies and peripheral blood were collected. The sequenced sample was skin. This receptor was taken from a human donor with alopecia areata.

CDR3 loop: CASSDMTSGRETQYF. CDR3 nucleotides: TGTGCCAGCAGTGACATGACTAGCGGGAGAGAGACCCAGTACTTC. The chain employs TRBV6-1 and TRBJ2-5; 12 positions agree with TRBD2. V lost 3 bases to trimming and J lost 4 bases; unmatched junction nucleotides: 3. This CDR3 comprises 15 residues. Germline CDR1 MNHNS, CDR2 SASEGT.